This entry concerns a single TCR beta chain. This clone's antigen is unknown. Base-call qualities are not available, and no considerably larger clone is one nucleotide away. The sequenced samples were obtained from patients with active juvenile idiopathic arthritis. Less than 11 mL of blood per patient was used to obtain circulating pathogenic-like lymphocytes. Circulating pathogenic-like lymphocytes were isolated from peripheral blood mononuclear cells by sorting HLA-DR+CD14-CD3+CD4+CD25low/- cells. Cells were sorted immediately after thawing, with dead cells excluded using Live/Dead Fixable Near-IR Stain. HLA-DR was picked as the sorting marker because, in T cells, HLA-DR is a surface protein that apparently lacks signalling activity. The entry originates in a study of circulating and synovial CD4+ cells in juvenile arthritis (dated by TCRdb to 2013 to 2016). Study-level background: Within each patient, the TCRbeta CDR3 repertoires of synovial CD4 T cells, bulk blood CD4 T cells and circulating HLA-DR+ CD4 T cells were compared. Repertoire sequencing aimed to confirm that a circulating synovial-like CD4 T cell subset was enriched in synovial clonotypes. Results and caveats for the whole study, not just this receptor: Because T cell genome counts differed by at least an order of magnitude between CPL and bulk blood CD4 samples, sample-size effects were addressed. Circulating pathogenic-like lymphocytes clustered together with synovial T cells, and compared with bulk blood, the circulating pathogenic-like lymphocytes shared a substantially higher fraction of CDR3 sequences with synovium. The difference between circulating pathogenic-like lymphocytes and bulk blood T cells was not detected by traditional Vbeta family usage analysis. Since overlap with synovium went up as sequencing depth increased, the measured fractions of shared clonotypes likely underestimated the full repertoire overlap. Lower diversity was observed in synovial and circulating pathogenic-like lymphocyte repertoires than in bulk blood CD4 repertoires, and some CPL samples were found to be as oligoclonal as synovium.

The method was the immunoSEQ multiplex PCR assay. TCRbeta CDR3 sequencing was performed as a commercial service by an external provider. The authors' pipeline ran thus. The analyses relied on productive nucleotide sequences along with amino acid sequences obtained through in silico translation. Diversity was quantified by Renyi entropy over a range of alpha values, with sample size equalised by taking the median of 200 repeated subsamples. Pairwise repertoire distance was calculated as one minus the Chao-modified Jaccard index to correct for under-sampling and was used for clustering. Frequency-weighted overlap with synovial clonotypes was calculated over 200 sample sizes with 200 draws without replacement at each size, and the overlap was reported at the size of the smaller sample. The clones in this table, taken by TCRdb from immuneACCESS, are in-frame only. Not every clone is retained; where verified, under half of the shortfall comes from an unresolved V gene, and the cause of the rest is unknown. V, J and clone size are taken as reported in that table, and D and trimming were inferred from the DNA itself. This sample lists 2,500 to 3,000 clones; 70% to 90% were detected once. The ten most abundant clones make up less than 4.5% of the sample.

V lost 0 bases and J lost 0 bases; the stretch between them is 7 bases long. The cysteine opens and the phenylalanine closes a CDR3 of 15 amino acids. Just the 45-base CDR3 DNA is kept, in frame starting at base 1. Taken from the germline V gene, the CDR1 and CDR2 loops are SGHDT and YYEEEE. Source material: HLA-DR+ CD4+ T cells from blood. Read against the paper, the sample's cell subset or site label means: circulating pathogenic-like lymphocytes, sorted as HLA-DR+CD14-CD3+CD4+CD25low/- blood T cells. The rearranged chain carries TRBV5-6 and TRBJ1-5, with the D gene too uncertain to name. The sequence came from a human donor with juvenile idiopathic arthritis. The DNA sequence reads TGTGCCAGCAGCTTGGGGAGATATAGCAATCAGCCCCAGCATTTT. The translation is CASSLGRYSNQPQHF.